The T cell receptor (beta chain) described here comes from a study of technical replicates of blood from a few donors. Produced via immunoSEQ multiplex PCR; TCRdb's table is partial and in-frame only. The data contain about 80,000 clones, roughly 97% of them singletons. The CDR3 has 18 residues. Trimming removed 1 base at V and 6 bases at J, with 21 bases between. Germline CDR1 reads LGHNA; CDR2 reads YNFKEQ. This clonotype was sampled from a human donor in good health. The rearrangement joins TRBV4-2 to TRBJ2-2, with D possibly being TRBD2 (6 bases). The sequencing sample was made of T cells isolated from PBMCs. The CDR3 loop reads CASSQVLRTSRRPGELFF. In DNA, the CDR3 is TGTGCCAGCAGCCAAGTTTTAAGAACTAGCCGAAGGCCCGGGGAGCTGTTTTTT.